These 24 T cell receptor beta chains share one sample of origin, sequenced in a study of OX40 agonist ivuxolimab in advanced cancers. Data came from immunoSEQ multiplex PCR; TCRdb stores just in-frame clones and leaves some out. Of tens of thousands of clones listed, roughly nine tenths are singletons. The specimen was CD4+ or CD8+ T cells sorted from blood, collected in a trial of the OX40 agonist ivuxolimab. The receptors derive from an adult with an advanced solid tumor such as melanoma, head and neck, liver or kidney cancer.

The rearrangement links TRBV5-1 to TRBJ2-3; 12 nucleotides line up with TRBD2. Germline loops: CDR1 SGHRS, CDR2 YFSETQ. J was trimmed by 6 bases and V by 4 bases; bases with no gene match: 3. The CDR3 length is 14 residues. Written as DNA, the CDR3 is TGCGCCAGCAGCGTCCTAGCGGGAGGGGATACGCAGTATTTT. Translation gives CASSVLAGGDTQYF.

The chain couples TRBV7-9 to TRBJ2-1; 8 positions agree with TRBD2. Per germline, CDR1 SEHNR and CDR2 FQNEAQ (reference sequence). The CDR3 totals 14 residues. Trimming at V came to 1 base and at J to 10 bases, leaving 6 bases not matched to a gene. The CDR3 nucleotides read TGTGCCAGCAGCTTAGGAGCGGGGGCGCACGAGCAGTTCTTC. Protein sequence: CASSLGAGAHEQFF.

The chain combines TRBV5-6 with TRBJ2-2; TRBD2 matches 11 bases. With V trimmed by 4 bases and J by 7 bases, 6 bases remained unmatched. CDR3 length: 15 amino acids. CDR1 SGHDT and CDR2 YYEEEE come from the germline V gene. The CDR3 loop reads CASSRTSGSFGELFF. The CDR3 DNA is TGTGCCAGCAGCAGAACTAGCGGGAGCTTCGGGGAGCTGTTTTTT. Full variable domain (missing parts from reference TRBV5-6 and TRBJ2-2): DAGVTQSPTHLIKTRGQQVTLRCSPKSGHDTVSWYQQALGQGPQFIFQYYEEEERQRGNFPDRFSGHQFPNYSSELNVNALLLGDSALYLCASSRTSGSFGELFFGEGSRLTVL.

The chain recombines TRBV4-2 with TRBJ1-2; weak D call: TRBD1 (5 bases). The CDR3 spans 18 residues. Trimming removed 0 bases at V and 2 bases at J, with 19 bases between. Germline V gene lookup returns CDR1 LGHNA and CDR2 YNFKEQ. CDR3 sequence reads: CASSQEAPTGQRNYGYTF. As DNA, the CDR3 is TGTGCCAGCAGCCAAGAGGCCCCCACAGGTCAGCGAAACTATGGCTACACCTTC.

This clone was observed once. The chain links TRBV18 to TRBJ2-1, with 7 bases fitting TRBD2. CDR3 length: 16 amino acids. V lost 0 bases to trimming and J lost 7 bases; unmatched junction nucleotides: 9. Germline loops: CDR1 KGHSH, CDR2 LQKENI. The CDR3 region has the DNA TGTGCCAGCTCACCACCGGGACTAACGAGAGGGAATGAGCAGTTCTTC. Its translation: CASSPPGLTRGNEQFF.

The chain combines TRBV7-8 with TRBJ1-3; TRBD1 aligns across 7 bases. Germline-derived CDR1 and CDR2 are SGHVS and FQNEAQ. Trimming removed 4 bases from V and 3 bases from J; junction bases left unmatched: 3. This CDR3 is built from 14 residues. The CDR3 here is CASSSRQGGNTIYF. As DNA, the CDR3 is TGTGCCAGCAGCTCGAGACAGGGTGGAAACACCATATATTTT.

CDR3 nucleotide sequence: TGTGCCAGCAGCCTGACCTGGGAGCTGTTTTTT. Translated: CASSLTWELFF. The chain carries TRBV7-6 and TRBJ2-2, with no clear D. Germline loops: CDR1 SGHVS, CDR2 FNYEAQ. The ends were cut back, 5 bases at V and 9 bases at J, with 7 bases in the middle. The CDR3 covers 11 residues.

This chain connects TRBV5-1 to TRBJ2-2, with D possibly matching TRBD2 (7 bases). Germline V lookup: CDR1 SGHRS, CDR2 YFSETQ. The CDR3 is 15 residues long. With 6 bases removed from V and 4 bases from J, the gap between germline ends came to 16 bases. CDR3 bases: TGCGCCAGCATCTTTTCGGGGGGCGGCACCGGGGAGCTGTTTTTT. As protein: CASIFSGGGTGELFF.

The V call is TRBV7-2, the J call TRBJ2-3; possibly TRBD2 for D (6 bases). Trimming took 5 bases from V and 0 from J, leaving 15 bases between them. Germline CDR1 and CDR2: SGHTA and FQGNSA. The CDR3 sequence is 16 residues long. CDR3 DNA sequence: TGTGCCAGCAGCGGTAGGGTACTAGCTAGCACAGATACGCAGTATTTT. This gives the protein CASSGRVLASTDTQYF.

The chain has TRBV5-1 and TRBJ2-7, with 9 bases fitting TRBD2. J was trimmed by 1 base and V by 5 bases; bases with no gene match: 4. The CDR3 length is 14 residues. Germline V gene data show CDR1 as SGHRS and CDR2 as YFSETQ. This chain's CDR3 is CASRTSGQSYEQYF. The CDR3 DNA reads as TGCGCCAGCAGGACTAGCGGTCAATCCTACGAGCAGTACTTC.

The chain joins TRBV5-5 to TRBJ2-2, with D possibly TRBD1 on 6 matching bases. V lost 4 bases and J 1 base, leaving 14 bases between the germline ends. Germline V gene sequence: CDR1 SGHKS, CDR2 YYEKEE (reference sequence). This CDR3 is 16 amino acids long. As DNA, the CDR3 is TGTGCCAGCAGCGCATCACAGGGACGGAACACCGGGGAGCTGTTTTTT. Protein sequence: CASSASQGRNTGELFF.

In its sample, this clone was seen a few times. The chain's CDR3 is CASSGSGAGANVLTF. The CDR3 coding sequence is TGTGCCAGCAGTGGATCAGGGGCTGGGGCCAACGTCCTGACTTTC. The chain recombines TRBV2 with TRBJ2-6; TRBD1 is a possible D gene (6 bases). The CDR3 covers 15 residues. The germline V and J ends were trimmed by 4 bases and 2 bases, with 9 bases remaining between them. CDR1 and CDR2 (germline): SNHLY, FYNNEI.

The chain has TRBV28 and TRBJ1-5; 10 bases fit TRBD1. The V segment lost 4 bases and the J segment 6 bases; nucleotides outside the gene matches: 6. The CDR3 covers 15 residues. CDR1 and CDR2 (germline): MDHEN, SYDVKM. The CDR3, as DNA: TGTGCCAGCAGTTGGGGACAGGGGATCACTCAGCCCCAGCATTTT. This sequence encodes CASSWGQGITQPQHF.

The chain uses TRBV28 and TRBJ1-4; TRBD1 matches at 9 bases. This CDR3 contains 16 residues. Germline CDR1 MDHEN, CDR2 SYDVKM. Germline trimming cut 4 bases from V and 2 bases from J; bases unmatched to any gene: 5. The CDR3 here is CASSSGQGLTNEKLFF. CDR3 DNA sequence: TGTGCCAGCAGTTCGGGACAGGGTTTGACTAATGAAAAACTGTTTTTT.

For this clone: This same CDR3 is encoded by further DNA sequences in the sample. The V gene is TRBV2, the J gene TRBJ2-5; tentative D call: TRBD1 (5 bases). Trimming stripped 4 bases from V and 4 bases from J, with 7 bases between. CDR3 length: 12 residues. CDR1 and CDR2 from the germline V gene are SNHLY and FYNNEI. For the CDR3, the DNA is TGTGCCAGCAGTGGACAGTCAGAGACCCAGTACTTC. Amino acid sequence: CASSGQSETQYF.

The chain is built from TRBV6-6 and TRBJ2-7, with D unclear. Trimming removed 0 bases at V and 6 bases at J, with 15 bases between. The length of the CDR3 is 15 residues. The germline V gene has CDR1 MNHNY and CDR2 SVGAGI (reference sequence). The CDR3 protein is CASSYSAKQAPEQYF. CDR3 sequence (DNA): TGTGCCAGCAGTTACTCCGCTAAGCAGGCCCCCGAGCAGTACTTC.

The chain links TRBV7-2 to TRBJ2-1; a weak D match, TRBD2 (6 bases). Deletions cut 4 bases from V and 10 bases from J, with 14 bases between. There are 13 residues in the CDR3. Germline CDR1 and CDR2: SGHTA and FQGNSA. The CDR3 here is CASSSPPGLEQFF. CDR3 sequence (DNA): TGTGCCAGCAGCTCCCCCCCCGGACTAGAGCAGTTCTTC.

V and J are TRBV7-2 and TRBJ1-2, with TRBD1 as a possible D gene (6 bases). There are 15 residues in the CDR3. With 5 bases removed from V and 2 bases from J, the gap between germline ends came to 15 bases. From germline, CDR1 is SGHTA and CDR2 FQGNSA. The CDR3 sequence is CASSQVSDRNYGYTF. The CDR3 DNA sequence: TGTGCCAGCAGCCAAGTCTCGGACAGAAACTATGGCTACACCTTC.

Regarding this clone: This sequence is one base from a far larger clone and is likely a read error. The chain carries TRBV4-2 and TRBJ2-1, with D uncertain. The V end lost 2 bases, the J end lost 8 bases, and 10 bases lay between the germline ends. The CDR3 runs to 13 residues. Germline V CDR1 and CDR2: LGHNA, YNFKEQ. The CDR3 coding sequence is TGTGCCAGCAGCCAACCAAGTCGGGATGAGCAGTTCTTC. It codes for CASSQPSRDEQFF.

The chain links TRBV7-2 to TRBJ2-3; 10 bases are shared with TRBD2. Germline-derived CDR1 and CDR2 are SGHTA and FQGNSA. The CDR3 runs 14 residues. The junction had 1 base not matched to a gene; V was cut back by 4 bases and J by 3 bases. The CDR3 loop is CASSWTSGTDTQYF. The CDR3 DNA reads as TGTGCCAGCAGCTGGACTAGCGGAACAGATACGCAGTATTTT.

The V and J genes are TRBV11-3 and TRBJ2-7, with TRBD2 matching over 9 bases. V was pared by 2 bases and J by 3 bases, with 11 bases of the junction left unmatched. The CDR3 has 17 residues. Germline V CDR1 and CDR2: SGHNT, YENEEA. CDR3 amino acids: CASSLSGFSGSVYEQYF. The CDR3 DNA reads TGTGCCAGCAGCTTATCCGGGTTTAGCGGGAGCGTCTACGAGCAGTACTTC. Filled out from reference TRBV11-3 and TRBJ2-7, the complete variable domain reads EAGVVQSPRYKIIEKKQPVAFWCNPISGHNTLYWYLQNLGQGPELLIRYENEEAVDDSQLPKDRFSAERLKGVDSTLKIQPAELGDSAVYLCASSLSGFSGSVYEQYFGPGTRLTVT.

The rearrangement uses TRBV18 and TRBJ2-5, with D hard to call. The CDR3 totals 15 residues. The V and J ends lost 2 bases and 9 bases respectively, with 19 bases between them. Germline V CDR1 and CDR2: KGHSH, LQKENI. This CDR3 reads CASSPGRLNPGPQYF. The CDR3 bases are TGTGCCAGCTCACCAGGAAGGCTGAACCCCGGGCCCCAGTACTTC. Supplemented by reference TRBV18 and TRBJ2-5, the full variable domain reads NAGVMQNPRHLVRRRGQEARLRCSPMKGHSHVYWYRQLPEEGLKFMVYLQKENIIDESGMPKERFSAEFPKEGPSILRIQQVVRGDSAAYFCASSPGRLNPGPQYFGPGTRLLVL.

V usage is TRBV11-3 and J usage is TRBJ2-7; tentative D call: TRBD2 (6 bases). Per germline, CDR1 SGHNT and CDR2 YENEEA. The V end lost 5 bases, the J end lost 1 base, and 15 bases lay between the germline ends. The CDR3 is made up of 15 amino acids. The CDR3 DNA sequence: TGTGCCAGCAGCCCAGTGGGACTGGCTTCCTACGAGCAGTACTTC. This translates into CASSPVGLASYEQYF.

This clone was seen once. This chain uses TRBV6-1 with TRBJ2-3; TRBD1 is a possible D gene (5 bases). Germline V lookup: CDR1 MNHNS, CDR2 SASEGT. The CDR3 extends over 15 amino acids. Trimming left V 6 bases short and J 4 bases short, with 17 bases between. The CDR3 DNA reads TGTGCCAGCAGCTTGGAAGCTCTGGGGCCAGATACGCAGTATTTT. The encoded protein is CASSLEALGPDTQYF.